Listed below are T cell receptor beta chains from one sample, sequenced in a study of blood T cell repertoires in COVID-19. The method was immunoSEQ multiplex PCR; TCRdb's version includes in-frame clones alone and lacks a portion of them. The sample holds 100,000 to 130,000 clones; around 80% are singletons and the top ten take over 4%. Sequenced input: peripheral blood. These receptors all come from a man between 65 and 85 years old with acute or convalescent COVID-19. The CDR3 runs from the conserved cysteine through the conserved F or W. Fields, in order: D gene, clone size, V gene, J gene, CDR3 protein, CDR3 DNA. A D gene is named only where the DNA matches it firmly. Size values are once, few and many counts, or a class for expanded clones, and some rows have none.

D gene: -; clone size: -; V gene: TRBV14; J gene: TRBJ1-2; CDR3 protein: CASSARRIHHSFGGYTF; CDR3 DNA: TGTGCCAGCAGCGCAAGGCGGATACACCACTCTTTTGGTGGCTACACCTTC
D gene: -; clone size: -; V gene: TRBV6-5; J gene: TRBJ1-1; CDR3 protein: CASSPGFGNTEAFF; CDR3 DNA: TGTGCCAGCAGCCCAGGGTTCGGGAACACTGAAGCTTTCTTT
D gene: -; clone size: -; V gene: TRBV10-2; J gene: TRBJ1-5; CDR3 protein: CASKERNNQPQHF; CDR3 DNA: TGCGCCAGCAAGGAGAGGAACAATCAGCCCCAGCATTTT
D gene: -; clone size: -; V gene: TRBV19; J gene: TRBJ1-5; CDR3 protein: CASSTRLDTLLWQPQHF; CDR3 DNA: TGTGCCAGTAGCACTCGGCTGGACACGCTTTTGTGGCAGCCCCAGCATTTT
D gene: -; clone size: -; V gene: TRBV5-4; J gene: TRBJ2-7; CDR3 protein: CASSFDTFYEQYF; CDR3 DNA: TGTGCCAGCAGCTTCGACACATTCTACGAGCAGTACTTC
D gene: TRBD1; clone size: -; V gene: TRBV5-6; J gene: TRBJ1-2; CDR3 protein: CASSFTGGIGYTF; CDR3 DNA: TGTGCCAGCAGCTTTACAGGGGGCATTGGCTACACCTTC
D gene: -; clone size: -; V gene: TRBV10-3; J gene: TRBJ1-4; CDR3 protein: CAISERGTTNEKLFF; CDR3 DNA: TGTGCCATCAGTGAGAGAGGTACAACTAATGAAAAACTGTTTTTT
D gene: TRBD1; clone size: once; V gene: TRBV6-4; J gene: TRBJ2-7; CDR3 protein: CASSLGTGGAYEQYF; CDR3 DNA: TGTGCCAGCAGTCTCGGGACAGGGGGTGCCTACGAGCAGTACTTC
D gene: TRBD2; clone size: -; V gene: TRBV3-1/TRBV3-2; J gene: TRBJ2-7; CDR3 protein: CASSFGTSGGSKQYF; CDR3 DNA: TGTGCCAGCAGTTTCGGGACTAGCGGGGGGTCTAAGCAGTACTTC
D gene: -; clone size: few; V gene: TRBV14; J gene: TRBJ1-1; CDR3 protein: CASSPTGWNTEAFF; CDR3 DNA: TGTGCCAGCAGCCCCACAGGGTGGAACACTGAAGCTTTCTTT
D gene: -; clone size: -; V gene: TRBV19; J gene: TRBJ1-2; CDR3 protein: CASTRPGFYGYTF; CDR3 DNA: TGTGCCAGTACCCGACCAGGGTTCTATGGCTACACCTTC
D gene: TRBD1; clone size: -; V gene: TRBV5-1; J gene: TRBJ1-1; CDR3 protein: CASSSSGGPLNTEAFF; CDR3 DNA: TGCGCCAGCAGCTCGTCAGGGGGACCGCTGAACACTGAAGCTTTCTTT
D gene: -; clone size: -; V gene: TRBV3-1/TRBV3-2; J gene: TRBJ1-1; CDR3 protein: CASSPGPEGLMNTEAFF; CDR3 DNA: TGTGCCAGCAGCCCCGGTCCTGAGGGATTGATGAACACTGAAGCTTTCTTT
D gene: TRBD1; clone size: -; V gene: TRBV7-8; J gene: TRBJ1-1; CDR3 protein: CASSYRTGQNTEAFF; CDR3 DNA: TGTGCCAGCAGCTACCGGACAGGGCAGAACACTGAAGCTTTCTTT
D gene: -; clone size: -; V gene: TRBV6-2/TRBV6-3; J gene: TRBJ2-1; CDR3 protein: CASNYGRNEQFF; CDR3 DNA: TGTGCCAGCAATTACGGCCGTAATGAGCAGTTCTTC
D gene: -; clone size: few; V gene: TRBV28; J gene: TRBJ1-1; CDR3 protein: CASSFDTEAFF; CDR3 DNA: TGTGCCAGCAGTTTCGACACTGAAGCTTTCTTT
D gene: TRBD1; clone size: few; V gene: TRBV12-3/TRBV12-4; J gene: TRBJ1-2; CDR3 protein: CASTDRASYGYTF; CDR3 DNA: TGTGCCAGCACCGACAGGGCGTCCTATGGCTACACCTTC
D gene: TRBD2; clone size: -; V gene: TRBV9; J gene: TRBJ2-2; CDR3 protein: CASSVGWTSGRLNTGELFF; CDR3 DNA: TGTGCCAGCAGCGTGGGCTGGACTAGCGGGAGATTAAACACCGGGGAGCTGTTTTTT
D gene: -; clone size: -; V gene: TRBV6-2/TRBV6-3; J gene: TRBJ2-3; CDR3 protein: CASSYFRLDTDTQYF; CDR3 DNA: TGTGCCAGCAGTTACTTTAGGCTAGACACAGATACGCAGTATTTT
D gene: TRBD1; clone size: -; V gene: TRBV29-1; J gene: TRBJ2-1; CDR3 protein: CSVSTGKNEQFF; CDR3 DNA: TGCAGCGTTTCGACAGGGAAGAATGAGCAGTTCTTC
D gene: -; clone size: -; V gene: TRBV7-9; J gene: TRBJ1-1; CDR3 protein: CASSFMNTEAFF; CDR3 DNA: TGTGCCAGCAGCTTTATGAACACTGAAGCTTTCTTT
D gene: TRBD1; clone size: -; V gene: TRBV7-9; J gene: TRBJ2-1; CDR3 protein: CASSPPSGTGVNEQFF; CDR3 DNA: TGTGCCAGCAGCCCCCCAAGTGGGACAGGGGTCAATGAGCAGTTCTTC
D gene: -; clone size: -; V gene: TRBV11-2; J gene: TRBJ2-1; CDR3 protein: CASSFRRMSSYNEQFF; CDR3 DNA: TGTGCCAGCAGCTTTAGGCGGATGAGCTCCTACAATGAGCAGTTCTTC
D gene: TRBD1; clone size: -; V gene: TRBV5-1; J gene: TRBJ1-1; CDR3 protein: CASSQGTANTEAFF; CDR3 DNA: TGCGCCAGCAGCCAGGGGACAGCGAACACTGAAGCTTTCTTT
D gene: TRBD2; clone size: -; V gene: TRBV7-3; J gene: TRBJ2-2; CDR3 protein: CASSLMASGGTGELFF; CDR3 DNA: TGTGCCAGCAGCTTAATGGCTAGCGGGGGAACGGGGGAGCTGTTTTTT
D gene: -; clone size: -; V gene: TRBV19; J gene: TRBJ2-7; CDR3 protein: CASRGGYEQYF; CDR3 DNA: TGTGCCAGTAGGGGGGGCTACGAGCAGTACTTC
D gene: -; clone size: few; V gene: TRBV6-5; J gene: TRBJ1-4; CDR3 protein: CASSYSSPKMELFF; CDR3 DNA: TGTGCCAGCAGTTACTCGAGTCCAAAAATGGAACTGTTTTTT
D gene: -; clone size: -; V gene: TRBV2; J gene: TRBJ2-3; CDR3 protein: CASSPADTQYF; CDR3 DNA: TGTGCCAGCAGTCCAGCAGATACGCAGTATTTT
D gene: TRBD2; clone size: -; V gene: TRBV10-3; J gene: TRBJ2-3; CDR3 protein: CAISATSGGTDTQYF; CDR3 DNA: TGTGCCATCAGTGCGACTAGCGGGGGCACAGATACGCAGTATTTT
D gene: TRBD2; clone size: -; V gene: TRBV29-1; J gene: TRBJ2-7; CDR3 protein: CSVGGTGDEQYF; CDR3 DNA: TGCAGCGTGGGGGGGACGGGGGACGAGCAGTACTTC
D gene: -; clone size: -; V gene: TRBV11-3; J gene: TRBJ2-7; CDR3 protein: CASSLDLGEQYF; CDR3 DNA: TGTGCCAGCAGCTTAGATCTCGGCGAGCAGTACTTC
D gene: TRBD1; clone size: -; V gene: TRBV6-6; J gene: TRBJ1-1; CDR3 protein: CASSYSTGATNTEAFF; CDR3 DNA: TGTGCCAGCAGTTACTCGACAGGGGCTACGAACACTGAAGCTTTCTTT
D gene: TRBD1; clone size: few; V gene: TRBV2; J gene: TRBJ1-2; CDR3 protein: CASTSRDSFSYGYTF; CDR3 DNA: TGTGCCAGCACGAGCCGGGACAGTTTTTCCTATGGCTACACCTTC
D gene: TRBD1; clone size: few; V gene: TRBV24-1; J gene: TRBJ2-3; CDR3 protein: CATSDGTVLRRTQYF; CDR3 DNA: TGTGCCACCAGTGATGGGACAGTTCTTCGCCGGACGCAGTATTTT
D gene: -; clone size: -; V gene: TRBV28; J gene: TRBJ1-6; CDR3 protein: CATSTGMSSPLHF; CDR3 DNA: TGTGCCACCTCGACTGGCATGTCTTCACCCCTCCACTTT
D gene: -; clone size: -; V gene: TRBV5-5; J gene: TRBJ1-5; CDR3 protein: CASSLKGVNNQPQHF; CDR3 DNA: TGTGCCAGCAGCTTAAAAGGGGTTAACAATCAGCCCCAGCATTTT
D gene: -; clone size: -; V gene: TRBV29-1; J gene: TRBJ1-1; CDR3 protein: CSVGNSMNTEAFF; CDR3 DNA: TGCAGCGTTGGGAACAGCATGAACACTGAAGCTTTCTTT
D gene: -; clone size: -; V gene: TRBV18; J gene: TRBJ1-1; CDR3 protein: CASSPYRDTEAFF; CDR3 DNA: TGTGCCAGCTCACCATACAGGGACACTGAAGCTTTCTTT
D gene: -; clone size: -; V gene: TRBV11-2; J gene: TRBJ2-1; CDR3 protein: CASSFLSRGFDNEQFF; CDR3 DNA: TGTGCCAGCAGTTTCCTTAGTCGGGGGTTTGACAATGAGCAGTTCTTC
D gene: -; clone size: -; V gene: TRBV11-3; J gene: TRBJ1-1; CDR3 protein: CASSLDGGGTEAFF; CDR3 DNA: TGTGCCAGCAGCTTAGATGGGGGGGGCACTGAAGCTTTCTTT
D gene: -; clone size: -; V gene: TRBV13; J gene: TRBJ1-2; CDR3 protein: CASSLVGDTNYGYTF; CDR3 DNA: TGTGCCAGCAGCTTAGTTGGGGACACTAACTATGGCTACACCTTC
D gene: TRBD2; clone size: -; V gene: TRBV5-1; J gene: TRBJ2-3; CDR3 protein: CASTEITSGGTDTQYF; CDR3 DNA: TGCGCCAGCACCGAGATAACTAGCGGGGGCACAGATACGCAGTATTTT
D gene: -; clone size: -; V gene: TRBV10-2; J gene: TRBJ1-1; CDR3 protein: CASSEQANTEAFF; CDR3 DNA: TGCGCCAGCAGTGAACAGGCGAACACTGAAGCTTTCTTT
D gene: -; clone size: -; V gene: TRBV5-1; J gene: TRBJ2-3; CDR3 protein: CASSLVVTGGTDTQYF; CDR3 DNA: TGCGCCAGCAGCTTGGTGGTGACGGGGGGCACAGATACGCAGTATTTT
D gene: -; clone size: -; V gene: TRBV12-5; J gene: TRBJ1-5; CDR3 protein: CASGLAPNQPQHF; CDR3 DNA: TGTGCTAGTGGTTTGGCCCCGAATCAGCCCCAGCATTTT
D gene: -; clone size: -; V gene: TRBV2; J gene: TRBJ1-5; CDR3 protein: CASSFRASQPQHF; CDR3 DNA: TGTGCCAGCAGTTTCAGGGCAAGTCAGCCCCAGCATTTT
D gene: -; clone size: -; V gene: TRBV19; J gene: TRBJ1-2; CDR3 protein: CASTYPSVGYTF; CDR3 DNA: TGTGCCAGTACTTATCCCTCAGTTGGCTACACCTTC
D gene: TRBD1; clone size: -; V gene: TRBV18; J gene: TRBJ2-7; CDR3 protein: CASSRPSGTALYEQYF; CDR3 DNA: TGTGCCAGCTCACGACCCTCTGGGACAGCTCTCTACGAGCAGTACTTC
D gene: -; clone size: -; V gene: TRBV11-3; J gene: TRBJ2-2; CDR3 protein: CASSLEGGGELFF; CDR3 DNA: TGTGCCAGCAGCTTAGAAGGCGGCGGGGAGCTGTTTTTT
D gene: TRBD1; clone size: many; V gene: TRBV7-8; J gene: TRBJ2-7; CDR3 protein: CASSSRDRASYEQYF; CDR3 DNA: TGTGCCAGCAGCTCCAGGGACAGGGCCTCCTACGAGCAGTACTTC
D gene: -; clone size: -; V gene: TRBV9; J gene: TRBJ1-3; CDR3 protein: CASSVAGQNTIYF; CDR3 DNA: TGTGCCAGCAGCGTAGCTGGGCAAAACACCATATATTTT
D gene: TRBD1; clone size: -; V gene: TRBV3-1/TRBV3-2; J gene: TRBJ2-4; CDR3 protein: CASSQEVTGAKNIQYF; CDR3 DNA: TGTGCCAGCAGCCAAGAGGTGACAGGGGCCAAAAACATTCAGTACTTC
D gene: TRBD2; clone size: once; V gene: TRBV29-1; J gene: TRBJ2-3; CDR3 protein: CTSGLAGGDTQYF; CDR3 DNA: TGCACCTCGGGACTAGCGGGAGGAGATACGCAGTATTTT